Following are 2 T cell receptor beta chains from one sample sequenced in a study of T cells after yellow fever vaccination. TCRdb independently ran MiXCR on the 5' RACE reads; one entry per CDR3 protein. Among 180,000 or so distinct CDR3 sequences, 11% were seen once, and the ten largest hold 35% to 40%. The sequenced sample was CD8+ T cells sorted from PBMCs, obtained 15 days after the yellow fever booster vaccination. The source of these receptors is a man aged 18-30 years who received the YFV17D yellow fever vaccine.

The J gene is TRBJ2-7, the V gene TRBV6-5; TRBD1 agrees at 8 bases. V was pared by 5 bases and J by 0 bases, with 6 bases of the junction left unmatched. The CDR3 has 15 amino acids. CDR1 and CDR2 from the germline V gene are MNHEY and SVGAGI. The CDR3 coding sequence is TGTGCCAGCAGTGGGGACAGGTTGAGCTCCTACGAGCAGTACGTC. It yields the protein CASSGDRLSSYEQYV.

This clonotype was counted a few times. The chain links TRBV10-1 to TRBJ1-3; no clear D gene. Trimming left V 3 bases short and J 8 bases short, with 5 bases between. This CDR3 contains 11 residues. The germline V gene encodes CDR1 WNHNN and CDR2 SYGVQD (reference sequence). CDR3: CASSEVYTIYF. The DNA of the CDR3 is TGCGCCAGCAGTGAAGTATACACCATATATTTT.